The 7 T cell receptor beta chains below all came from one sample that was sequenced in a study of shared clonotypes between healthy human individuals (TCRdb year 2020). The library was built by means of the immunoSEQ multiplex PCR assay. The source is immuneACCESS, and TCRdb retained only in-frame sequences with V and J called. Part of the clones is not carried over; for the studies checked, unresolved V genes explain less than half of this, and the remainder is unexplained. The sample yields over 2 million clones; under 95% were counted once. Roughly 0.34% of the sample is held by the ten biggest clonotypes. The sequenced sample was naive CD4+ T cells from PBMCs. The meaning of the sample's cell subset or site label: CD45RA+ positively selected. All receptors derive from a man aged 18 to 35 in good health. Some clones in this sample may be carry-over from other donors' samples.

This clone was recorded only once. This chain joins TRBV7-6 and TRBJ2-1, with D tentatively TRBD2 (5 bases). There are 16 residues in the CDR3. CDR1 is SGHVS, CDR2 FNYEAQ, per germline. Trimming shortened V by 5 bases and J by 8 bases, and 22 bases separated the two germline ends. CDR3 bases: TGTGCCAGCAGCCATAATACGGACTCTGCCGGATATGAGCAGTTCTTC. This codes for CASSHNTDSAGYEQFF.

The chain links TRBV7-9 to TRBJ1-2; TRBD1 might be the D (5 bases). V lost 6 bases to trimming and J lost 4 bases, with 15 bases between them. CDR3 size: 14 residues. Looked up from germline, CDR1 is SEHNR and CDR2 is FQNEAQ (reference sequence). The CDR3 DNA sequence: TGTGCCAGCAGAGGTTCGGACACCCGCTATGGCTACACCTTC. It codes for CASRGSDTRYGYTF.

The V and J genes are TRBV27 and TRBJ1-1; weak D call: TRBD1 (6 bases). Germline CDR1 reads MNHEY; CDR2 reads SMNVEV (reference sequence). V dropped 0 bases and J dropped 1 base, with 15 bases sitting between them. This CDR3 region has 17 residues. The CDR3 DNA sequence: TGTGCCAGCAGTTTATCGGGGGCCTTCCGGCGGAACACTGAAGCTTTCTTT. The encoded protein is CASSLSGAFRRNTEAFF.

V and J are TRBV27 and TRBJ2-1; D remains ambiguous. V was trimmed by 6 bases and J by 4 bases, leaving 13 bases between them. The CDR3 spans 14 residues. Germline values: CDR1 MNHEY, CDR2 SMNVEV (reference sequence). This CDR3 reads CASRAETRYNEQFF. CDR3 nucleotides: TGTGCCAGCAGAGCAGAAACACGTTACAATGAGCAGTTCTTC.

The chain uses TRBV19 and TRBJ1-2, with a weak D call TRBD1 (6 bases). This CDR3 region has 13 residues. Germline V gives CDR1 LNHDA, CDR2 SQIVND (reference sequence). V was clipped by 3 bases and J by 6 bases, with 11 bases between them. This CDR3 is CASSINRAHGYTF. CDR3 coding DNA: TGTGCCAGTAGTATTAACAGGGCTCATGGCTACACCTTC.

The chain recombines TRBV6-5 with TRBJ2-7; D might be TRBD1 or TRBD2, each matching 5 bases. CDR3 length: 13 amino acids. V lost 6 bases and J lost 6, with 15 bases in between. Germline values: CDR1 MNHEY, CDR2 SVGAGI. For the CDR3, the DNA is TGTGCCAGCAGGAGGGGATCCGGGTCCGAGCAGTACTTC. Translation: CASRRGSGSEQYF.

This clone was picked up one time. The chain couples TRBV5-1 to TRBJ2-3, with D uncertain. Per the germline V gene, CDR1 is SGHRS and CDR2 is YFSETQ. This CDR3 has 13 amino acids. V was clipped by 2 bases and J by 2 bases, with 6 bases between them. The CDR3 loop is CASSLEHTDTQYF. CDR3 nucleotides: TGCGCCAGCAGCTTAGAGCACACAGATACGCAGTATTTT.